This T cell receptor (beta chain) originates from a study of early T cells in non-severe SARS-CoV-2 infection. The wider study: Bulk RNA isolated from unsorted whole blood underwent sequencing; chains were not paired. Study results and caveats: Private and CD4 specificities were missed by VDJdb matching, skewed to anti-spike CD8.

Unique molecular identifiers were added to individual cDNA molecules. Each CDR3 protein gets one entry after TCRdb re-called the 5' RACE reads with MiXCR. Of under 85,000 distinct CDR3 sequences in the sample, approximately 10% were seen once. Regarding this clonotype: Its antigen is currently unknown. One end of the junction is discordant with germline, which a read error may explain.

Germline CDR1 MNHEY, CDR2 SVGAGI. The CDR3 contains 14 residues. This rearrangement joins TRBV6-5 to TRBJ2-2, with unresolved D. The specimen was whole blood, collected at baseline. The TCR comes from an adult who was a healthcare worker with PCR-confirmed SARS-CoV-2 infection or an uninfected control (not recorded which). In nucleotides, the CDR3 is TGTGCCAGAAGTTACTTGATGAACACCGGGGAGCTGTTTTTT. It translates to CARSYLMNTGELFF.